Each of the 22 T cell receptor beta chains below was sequenced from the same sample in a study of blood T cell repertoires in COVID-19. Using immunoSEQ multiplex PCR, the repertoire was profiled, and TCRdb retains in-frame clones only, with some absent. Among around 290,000 clones listed, about nine tenths were seen once. What was sequenced was PBMCs or T cells enriched from blood (not recorded which). The receptor source for this set is a woman under 30 who had recovered from COVID-19.

CDR3 loop: CASSLTQTGIYGYTF. The DNA for the CDR3 is TGCGCCAGCAGCTTGACCCAGACAGGCATATATGGCTACACCTTC. This chain joins TRBV5-1 and TRBJ1-2; possible D gene TRBD1, 6 bases. This CDR3 is 15 amino acids long. CDR1 is SGHRS and CDR2 is YFSETQ in the germline V gene. V was clipped by 1 base and J by 5 bases, with 15 bases between them.

This clone was seen once. The chain employs TRBV9 and TRBJ2-5; TRBD2 matches at 11 bases. V dropped 0 bases and J dropped 2; count of bases not matched to a gene: 6. This CDR3 region has 17 residues. Per germline, CDR1 SGDLS and CDR2 YYNGEE. The CDR3 DNA sequence: TGTGCCAGCAGCGTAGGACTAGCGGGATTGGTGCAAGAGACCCAGTACTTC. As protein: CASSVGLAGLVQETQYF.

This chain uses TRBV28 with TRBJ2-1; 7 bases fit TRBD2. Losses at the gene ends were 3 bases for V and 7 bases for J; bases not matched to a gene: 15. Germline loops: CDR1 MDHEN, CDR2 SYDVKM. The CDR3 consists of 17 residues. The CDR3 DNA reads as TGTGCCAGCAGTTTCTCGCCTAGCGGCGGGAGTAAAAATGAGCAGTTCTTC. This translates into CASSFSPSGGSKNEQFF.

V is TRBV19 and J is TRBJ2-5; 7 bases are shared with TRBD2. The junction had 8 bases not matched to a gene; V was cut back by 5 bases and J by 5 bases. Germline CDR1 and CDR2: LNHDA and SQIVND (reference sequence). The CDR3 has 14 residues. CDR3 nucleotides: TGTGCCAGTAGTGCCCGACTAGCTTGGGAGACCCAGTACTTC. Amino acids: CASSARLAWETQYF.

The chain carries TRBV4-1 and TRBJ2-3; 9 positions match TRBD2. The CDR3 is 17 amino acids. Per germline, CDR1 MGHRA and CDR2 YSYEKL. Trimming took 0 bases from V and 6 from J; bases not matched to a gene: 10. This CDR3 reads CASSQEVVSGGSDTQYF. In DNA form, the CDR3 reads TGCGCCAGCAGCCAAGAGGTGGTTAGCGGGGGATCTGATACGCAGTATTTT.

This chain uses TRBV9 with TRBJ1-2; D is possibly TRBD1 (5 bases). CDR3 length: 15 amino acids. From germline, CDR1 is SGDLS and CDR2 YYNGEE. The V gene lost 4 bases and the J gene lost 1 base, with 14 bases spanning the gap. CDR3: CASSSQAGFNYGYTF. In DNA form, the CDR3 reads TGTGCCAGCAGCTCCCAAGCAGGGTTTAACTATGGCTACACCTTC.

The chain carries TRBV10-1 and TRBJ2-7, with 9 bases fitting TRBD1. Germline V gene lookup returns CDR1 WNHNN and CDR2 SYGVQD (reference sequence). The CDR3 sequence is 15 residues long. With V trimmed by 2 bases and J by 2 bases, 4 bases remained unmatched. The CDR3 region has the DNA TGCGCCAGCAGTGAGGGACAGGGGCCTGCCTACGAGCAGTACTTC. Translated: CASSEGQGPAYEQYF.

The chain carries TRBV6-2 or TRBV6-3 and TRBJ1-1; 10 bases line up with TRBD1. This CDR3 spans 14 amino acids. V shed 5 bases, J shed 7 bases, and the junction held 7 bases outside the gene matches. Germline V gene sequence: CDR1 MNHEY, CDR2 SVGEGT. CDR3 nucleotides: TGTGCCAGCAGTCACGGGACAGGGGACAATGAAGCTTTCTTT. This gives the protein CASSHGTGDNEAFF.

The chain has TRBV30 and TRBJ1-3; no definite D call. Germline lookup yields CDR1 GTSNPN and CDR2 SVGIG (reference sequence). The length of the CDR3 is 14 residues. The V end lost 5 bases, the J end lost 0 bases, and 11 bases lay between the germline ends. This chain's CDR3 is CAWGRTYSGNTIYF. The CDR3 DNA reads TGTGCCTGGGGCCGGACTTACTCTGGAAACACCATATATTTT.

This clone was counted only a few times. The chain combines TRBV11-3 with TRBJ2-1; D perhaps matches TRBD1 (6 bases). Trimming removed 5 bases at V and 0 bases at J, with 8 bases between. Germline V CDR1 and CDR2: SGHNT, YENEEA. This CDR3 spans 14 amino acids. CDR3 loop: CASSLDSSYNEQFF. CDR3 DNA: TGTGCCAGCAGCCTGGACAGCTCCTACAATGAGCAGTTCTTC.

The CDR3 sequence: CASSQLARGARATNEKLFF. CDR3 nucleotide sequence: TGTGCCAGCAGCCAACTCGCCAGGGGGGCGCGTGCAACTAATGAAAAACTGTTTTTT. This chain links TRBV9 with TRBJ1-4, with 7 bases identical to TRBD1. Germline CDR1 reads SGDLS; CDR2 reads YYNGEE. This CDR3 has 19 residues. J lost 0 bases, V lost 4 bases, and 15 bases had no gene match.

This sequence joins TRBV27 and TRBJ2-2; no clear D gene. V gave up 5 bases and J gave up 6 bases, with 7 bases separating them. The CDR3 has 12 residues. The germline V gene has CDR1 MNHEY and CDR2 SMNVEV (reference sequence). The CDR3 spells CASSPGAGELFF. The CDR3 DNA follows: TGTGCCAGCAGTCCTGGAGCCGGGGAGCTGTTTTTT.

This clone appeared a single time. The rearrangement joins TRBV18 to TRBJ2-3, with 9 bases that match TRBD2. The CDR3 runs to 15 residues. CDR1 and CDR2 from the germline V gene are KGHSH and LQKENI. After removal of 3 bases from V and 5 bases from J, the junction contained 6 bases not matched to a gene. DNA for the CDR3: TGTGCCAGCTCACCGCTAGCGGGAATCGTAGATACGCAGTATTTT. Translated, it gives CASSPLAGIVDTQYF.

This clone was seen only once. The chain uses TRBV11-2 and TRBJ2-1, with TRBD2 identical over 15 bases. Germline V gene data show CDR1 as SGHAT and CDR2 as FQNNGV. The J segment lost 2 bases and the V segment lost 5 bases, leaving 4 bases of the junction unmatched. The CDR3 contains 17 residues. The DNA of the CDR3 is TGTGCCAGCAGCCCCCGGACTAGCGGGGGGGCCTACAATGAGCAGTTCTTC. Its protein product is CASSPRTSGGAYNEQFF.

The chain recombines TRBV3-1 (or the pseudogene TRBV3-2) with TRBJ1-2; 8 bases align to TRBD1. The CDR3 length is 15 residues. With V trimmed by 5 bases and J by 1 base, 6 bases remained unmatched. The germline gives CDR1 LGHDT, CDR2 YNNKEL (reference sequence). This CDR3 is CASSLYGQGNYGYTF. CDR3 bases: TGTGCCAGCAGCTTATACGGACAGGGTAACTATGGCTACACCTTC.

The chain couples TRBV6-4 to TRBJ2-1, with D hard to call. The germline V gene encodes CDR1 MRHNA and CDR2 SNTAGT. The CDR3 totals 15 residues. V lost 3 bases to trimming and J lost 0 bases, with 9 bases between them. The chain's CDR3 is CASSEAYSSYNEQFF. In nucleotides, the CDR3 is TGTGCCAGCAGTGAAGCTTACTCCTCCTACAATGAGCAGTTCTTC.

The chain has TRBV30 and TRBJ2-7, with TRBD2 identical over 7 bases. There are 15 residues in the CDR3. The V segment lost 4 bases and the J segment 1 base; nucleotides outside the gene matches: 10. Germline CDR1 is GTSNPN and CDR2 is SVGIG (reference sequence). The CDR3 region has the DNA TGTGCCTGGACCCTCGACAGCGGGAATTCCTACGAGCAGTACTTC. Translated: CAWTLDSGNSYEQYF.

The chain links TRBV20-1 to TRBJ1-1; D is perhaps TRBD1 (6 bases). Per the germline V gene, CDR1 is DFQATT and CDR2 is SNEGSKA (reference sequence). V was trimmed by 4 bases and J by 4 bases, leaving 16 bases between them. This CDR3 spans 14 amino acids. CDR3 coding DNA: TGCAGTGCTATTGACAGGCCCAGGGGCACTGAAGCTTTCTTT. The encoded protein is CSAIDRPRGTEAFF.

The chain links TRBV29-1 to TRBJ1-1; TRBD1 agrees at 9 bases. V shed 2 bases and J 9 bases; nucleotides not matched to a gene: 10. Germline-derived CDR1 and CDR2 are SQVTM and ANQGSEA. This CDR3 spans 14 amino acids. The CDR3 sequence is CSVEPWTGEGKAFF. As DNA, the CDR3 is TGCAGCGTTGAACCGTGGACAGGGGAGGGAAAAGCTTTCTTT.

This clone occurred once. The genes are TRBV30 and TRBJ1-1, with TRBD1 identical over 8 bases. The CDR3 is 17 residues long. Looked up from germline, CDR1 is GTSNPN and CDR2 is SVGIG (reference sequence). V shed 1 base, J shed 5 bases, and the junction held 15 bases outside the gene matches. Here the CDR3 reads CAWSGNRGISPWTEAFF. The CDR3 DNA reads TGTGCCTGGAGTGGGAACAGGGGGATAAGCCCGTGGACTGAAGCTTTCTTT.

The DNA for the CDR3 is TGCGCCAGCAGCCCCGGGACACCAGATACGCAGTATTTT. Its protein is CASSPGTPDTQYF. The chain recombines TRBV10-1 with TRBJ2-3; tentative D call: TRBD1 (6 bases). In germline, CDR1 is WNHNN, CDR2 SYGVQD (reference sequence). CDR3 length: 13 amino acids. V was clipped by 6 bases and J by 4 bases, with 11 bases between them.

This clone was seen a few times. V usage is TRBV14 and J usage is TRBJ1-3, with D unclear. V lost 1 base to trimming and J lost 2 bases, with 6 bases between them. The V gene's germline CDR1 is SGHDN and CDR2 FVKESK. The CDR3 has 14 amino acids. The CDR3 protein is CASSQVRAGNTIYF. CDR3 nucleotide sequence: TGTGCCAGCAGCCAAGTGAGGGCTGGAAACACCATATATTTT.